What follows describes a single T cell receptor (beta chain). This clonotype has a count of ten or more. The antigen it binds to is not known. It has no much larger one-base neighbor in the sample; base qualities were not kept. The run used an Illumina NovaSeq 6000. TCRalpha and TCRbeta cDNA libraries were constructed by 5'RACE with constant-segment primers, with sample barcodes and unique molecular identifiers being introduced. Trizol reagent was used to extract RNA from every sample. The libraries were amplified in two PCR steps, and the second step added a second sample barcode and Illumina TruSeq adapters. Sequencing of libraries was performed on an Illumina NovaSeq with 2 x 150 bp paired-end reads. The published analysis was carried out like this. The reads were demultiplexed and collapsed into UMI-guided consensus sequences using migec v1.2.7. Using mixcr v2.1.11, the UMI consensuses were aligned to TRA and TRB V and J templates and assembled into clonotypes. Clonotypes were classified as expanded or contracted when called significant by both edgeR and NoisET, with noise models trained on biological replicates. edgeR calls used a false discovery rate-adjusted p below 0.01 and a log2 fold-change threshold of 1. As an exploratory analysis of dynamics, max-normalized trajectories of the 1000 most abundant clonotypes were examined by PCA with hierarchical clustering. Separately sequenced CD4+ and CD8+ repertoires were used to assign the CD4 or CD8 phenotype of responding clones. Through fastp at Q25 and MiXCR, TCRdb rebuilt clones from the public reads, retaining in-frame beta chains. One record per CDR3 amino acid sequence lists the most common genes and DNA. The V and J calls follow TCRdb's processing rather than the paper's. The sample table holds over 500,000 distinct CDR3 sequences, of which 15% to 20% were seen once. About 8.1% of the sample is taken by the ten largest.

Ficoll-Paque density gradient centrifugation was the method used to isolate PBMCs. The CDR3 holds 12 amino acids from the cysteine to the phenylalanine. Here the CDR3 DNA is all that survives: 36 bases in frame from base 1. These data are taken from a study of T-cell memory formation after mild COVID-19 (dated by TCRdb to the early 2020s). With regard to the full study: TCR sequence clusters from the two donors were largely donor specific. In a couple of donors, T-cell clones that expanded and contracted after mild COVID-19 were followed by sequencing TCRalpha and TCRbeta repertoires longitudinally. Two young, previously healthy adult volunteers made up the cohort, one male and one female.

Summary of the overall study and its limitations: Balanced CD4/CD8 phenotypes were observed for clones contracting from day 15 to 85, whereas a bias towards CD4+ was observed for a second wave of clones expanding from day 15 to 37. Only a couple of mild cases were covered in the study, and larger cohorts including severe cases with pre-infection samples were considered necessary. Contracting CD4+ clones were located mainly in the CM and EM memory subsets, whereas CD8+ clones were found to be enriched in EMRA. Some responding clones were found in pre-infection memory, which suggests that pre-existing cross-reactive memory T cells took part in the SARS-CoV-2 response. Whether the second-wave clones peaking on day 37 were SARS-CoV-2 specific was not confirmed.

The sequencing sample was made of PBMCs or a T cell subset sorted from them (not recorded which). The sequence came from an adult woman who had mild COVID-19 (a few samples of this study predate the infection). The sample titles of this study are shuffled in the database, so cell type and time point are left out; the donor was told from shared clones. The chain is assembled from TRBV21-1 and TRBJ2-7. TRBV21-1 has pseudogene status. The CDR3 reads CASSNAGDEQYF. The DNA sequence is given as TGTGCCAGCAGCAACGCTGGAGACGAGCAGTACTTC.